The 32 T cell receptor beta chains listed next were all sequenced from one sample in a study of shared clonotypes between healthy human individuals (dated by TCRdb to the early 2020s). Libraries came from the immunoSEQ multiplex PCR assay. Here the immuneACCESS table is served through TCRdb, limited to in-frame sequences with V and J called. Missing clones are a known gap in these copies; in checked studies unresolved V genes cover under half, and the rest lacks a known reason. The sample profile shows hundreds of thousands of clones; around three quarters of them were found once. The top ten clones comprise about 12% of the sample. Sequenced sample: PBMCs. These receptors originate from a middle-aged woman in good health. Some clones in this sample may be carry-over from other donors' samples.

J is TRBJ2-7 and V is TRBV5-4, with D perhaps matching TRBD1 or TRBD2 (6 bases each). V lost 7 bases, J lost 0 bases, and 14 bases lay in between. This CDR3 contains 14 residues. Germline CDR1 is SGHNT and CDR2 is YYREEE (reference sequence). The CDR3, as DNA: TGTGCCAGCCGGATAGGAGGGGGCTCCTACGAGCAGTACTTC. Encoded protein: CASRIGGGSYEQYF. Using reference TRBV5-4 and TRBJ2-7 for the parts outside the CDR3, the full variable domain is ETGVTQSPTHLIKTRGQQVTLRCSSQSGHNTVSWYQQALGQGPQFIFQYYREEENGRGNFPPRFSGLQFPNYSSELNVNALELDDSALYLCASRIGGGSYEQYFGPGTRLTVT.

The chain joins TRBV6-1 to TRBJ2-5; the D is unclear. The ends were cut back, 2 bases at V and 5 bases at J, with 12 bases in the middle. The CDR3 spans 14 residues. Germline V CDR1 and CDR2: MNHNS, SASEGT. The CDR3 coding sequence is TGTGCCAGCAGTGAAATGGTCTCCCAGGAGACCCAGTACTTC. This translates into CASSEMVSQETQYF.

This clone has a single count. For the CDR3, the DNA is TGTGCCAGCAGCTTGTTAGAAGTTAACTATGGCTACACCTTC. Encoded protein: CASSLLEVNYGYTF. This sequence joins TRBV5-5 and TRBJ1-2; D gene unclear. V lost 1 base and J lost 1, with 8 bases in between. Germline V gene sequence: CDR1 SGHKS, CDR2 YYEKEE (reference sequence). This CDR3 is 14 amino acids long.

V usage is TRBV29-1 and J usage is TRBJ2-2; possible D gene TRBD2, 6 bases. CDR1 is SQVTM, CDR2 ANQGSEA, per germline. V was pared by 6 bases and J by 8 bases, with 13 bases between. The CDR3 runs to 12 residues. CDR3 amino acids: CSVDGAGGELFF. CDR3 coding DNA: TGCAGCGTGGACGGGGCGGGAGGGGAGCTGTTTTTT.

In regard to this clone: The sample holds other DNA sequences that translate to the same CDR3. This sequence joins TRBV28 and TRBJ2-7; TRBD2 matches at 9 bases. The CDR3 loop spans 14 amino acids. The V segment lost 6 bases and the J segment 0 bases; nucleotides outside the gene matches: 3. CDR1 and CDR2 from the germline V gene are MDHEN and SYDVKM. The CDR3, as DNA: TGTGCCAGCAGATTAGCGGGAGCCTCCTACGAGCAGTACTTC. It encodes CASRLAGASYEQYF.

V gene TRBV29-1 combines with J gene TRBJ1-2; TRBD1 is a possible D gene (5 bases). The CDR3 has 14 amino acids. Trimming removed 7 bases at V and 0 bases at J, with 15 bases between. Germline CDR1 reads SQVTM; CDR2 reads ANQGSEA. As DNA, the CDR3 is TGCAGCGCCAGAAGGGACGGTGCTAACTATGGCTACACCTTC. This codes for CSARRDGANYGYTF.

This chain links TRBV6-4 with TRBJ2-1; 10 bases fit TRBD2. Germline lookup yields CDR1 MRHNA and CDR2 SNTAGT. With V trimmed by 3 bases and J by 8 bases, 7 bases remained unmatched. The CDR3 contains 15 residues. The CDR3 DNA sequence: TGTGCCAGCAGTGATGGTCTAGCGGGAGCTCATGAGCAGTTCTTC. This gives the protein CASSDGLAGAHEQFF.

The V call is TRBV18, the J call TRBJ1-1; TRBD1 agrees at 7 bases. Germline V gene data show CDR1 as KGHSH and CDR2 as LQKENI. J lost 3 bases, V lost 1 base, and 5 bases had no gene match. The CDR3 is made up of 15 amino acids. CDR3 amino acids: CASSPRHDRDTEAFF. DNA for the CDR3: TGTGCCAGCTCACCACGACACGACAGGGACACTGAAGCTTTCTTT.

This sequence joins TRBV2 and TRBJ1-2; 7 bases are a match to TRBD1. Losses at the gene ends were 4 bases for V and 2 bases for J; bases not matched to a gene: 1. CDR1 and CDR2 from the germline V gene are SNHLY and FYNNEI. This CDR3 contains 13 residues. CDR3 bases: TGTGCCAGCAGTGTGGGACAGAACTATGGCTACACCTTC. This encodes CASSVGQNYGYTF.

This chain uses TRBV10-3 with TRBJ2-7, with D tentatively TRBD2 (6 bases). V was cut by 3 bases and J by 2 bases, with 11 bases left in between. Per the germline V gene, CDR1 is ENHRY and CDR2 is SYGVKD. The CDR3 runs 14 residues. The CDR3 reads CAISDQGLTYEQYF. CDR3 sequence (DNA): TGTGCCATCAGTGATCAGGGACTTACCTACGAGCAGTACTTC.

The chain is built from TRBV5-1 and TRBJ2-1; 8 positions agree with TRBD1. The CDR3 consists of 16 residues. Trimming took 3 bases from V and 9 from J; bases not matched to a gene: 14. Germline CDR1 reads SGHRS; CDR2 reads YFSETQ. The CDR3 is CASSYRQGRHEGEQFF. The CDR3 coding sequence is TGCGCCAGCAGCTACCGACAGGGGAGGCATGAGGGTGAGCAGTTCTTC.

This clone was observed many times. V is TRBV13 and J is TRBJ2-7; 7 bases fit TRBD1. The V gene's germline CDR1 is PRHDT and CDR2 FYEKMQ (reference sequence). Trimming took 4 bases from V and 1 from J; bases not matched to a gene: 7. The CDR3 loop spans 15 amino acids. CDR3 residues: CASSSAEDRSYEQYF. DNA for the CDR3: TGTGCCAGCAGCTCAGCGGAGGACAGGTCCTACGAGCAGTACTTC. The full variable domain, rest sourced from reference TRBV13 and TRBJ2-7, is AAGVIQSPRHLIKEKRETATLKCYPIPRHDTVYWYQQGPGQDPQFLISFYEKMQSDKGSIPDRFSAQQFSDYHSELNMSSLELGDSALYFCASSSAEDRSYEQYFGPGTRLTVT.

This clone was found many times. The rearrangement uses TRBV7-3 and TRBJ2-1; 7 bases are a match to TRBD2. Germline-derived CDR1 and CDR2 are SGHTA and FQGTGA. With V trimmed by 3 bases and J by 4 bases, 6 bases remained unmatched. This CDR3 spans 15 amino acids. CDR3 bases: TGTGCCAGCAGCTTGGCGGGAGCGCAATACAATGAGCAGTTCTTC. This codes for CASSLAGAQYNEQFF.

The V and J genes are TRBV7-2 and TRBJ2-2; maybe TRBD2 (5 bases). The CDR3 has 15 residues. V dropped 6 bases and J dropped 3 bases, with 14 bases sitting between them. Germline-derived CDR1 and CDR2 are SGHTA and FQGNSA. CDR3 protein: CASRGEVGDTGELFF. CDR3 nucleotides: TGTGCCAGCAGGGGTGAAGTGGGAGACACCGGGGAGCTGTTTTTT.

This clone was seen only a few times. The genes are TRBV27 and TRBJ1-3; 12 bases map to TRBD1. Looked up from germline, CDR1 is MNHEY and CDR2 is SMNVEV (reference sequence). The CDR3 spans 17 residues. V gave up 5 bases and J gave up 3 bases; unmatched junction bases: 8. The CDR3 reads CASSPTGQGARGNTIYF. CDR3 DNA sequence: TGTGCCAGCAGTCCAACGGGACAGGGGGCGCGTGGAAACACCATATATTTT.

As DNA, the CDR3 is TGTGCCAGCTCACCCTCTTGGACAGGGGGCCCCGAGCAGTACTTC. Translation: CASSPSWTGGPEQYF. The rearrangement joins TRBV18 to TRBJ2-7; 11 nucleotides match TRBD1. Losses at the gene ends were 3 bases for V and 6 bases for J; bases not matched to a gene: 7. The CDR3 spans 15 residues. Germline loops: CDR1 KGHSH, CDR2 LQKENI.

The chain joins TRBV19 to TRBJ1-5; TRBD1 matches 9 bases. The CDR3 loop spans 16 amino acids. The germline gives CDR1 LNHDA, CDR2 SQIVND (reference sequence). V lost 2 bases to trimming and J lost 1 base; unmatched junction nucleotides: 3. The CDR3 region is CASSIQGQGSNQPQHF. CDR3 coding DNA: TGTGCCAGTAGTATACAGGGACAGGGAAGCAATCAGCCCCAGCATTTT.

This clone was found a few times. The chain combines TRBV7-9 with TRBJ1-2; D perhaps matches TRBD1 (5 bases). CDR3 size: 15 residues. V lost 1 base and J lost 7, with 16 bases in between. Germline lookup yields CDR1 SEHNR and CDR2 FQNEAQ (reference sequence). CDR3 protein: CASSLVGREAIGYTF. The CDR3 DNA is TGTGCCAGCAGCTTAGTGGGCAGGGAAGCCATTGGCTACACCTTC.

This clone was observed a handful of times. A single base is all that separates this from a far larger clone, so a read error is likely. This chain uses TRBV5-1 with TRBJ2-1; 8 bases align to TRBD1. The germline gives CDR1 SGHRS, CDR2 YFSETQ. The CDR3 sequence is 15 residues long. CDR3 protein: CTSSPYRGYTNEQFF. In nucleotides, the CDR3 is TGCACCAGCAGCCCGTACAGGGGGTATACGAATGAGCAGTTCTTC.

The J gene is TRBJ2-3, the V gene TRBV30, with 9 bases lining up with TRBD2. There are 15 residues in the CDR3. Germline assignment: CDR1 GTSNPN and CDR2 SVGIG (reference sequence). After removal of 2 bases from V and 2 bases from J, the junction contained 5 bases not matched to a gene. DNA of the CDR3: TGTGCCTGGAGTTCGACTAGCGGACCCACAGATACGCAGTATTTT. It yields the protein CAWSSTSGPTDTQYF.

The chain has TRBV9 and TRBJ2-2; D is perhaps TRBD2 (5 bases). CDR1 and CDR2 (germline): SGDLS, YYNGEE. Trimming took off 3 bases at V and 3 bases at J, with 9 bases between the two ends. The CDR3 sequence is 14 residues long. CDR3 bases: TGTGCCAGCAGCGGCCCGCGGGACACCGGGGAGCTGTTTTTT. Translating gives CASSGPRDTGELFF.

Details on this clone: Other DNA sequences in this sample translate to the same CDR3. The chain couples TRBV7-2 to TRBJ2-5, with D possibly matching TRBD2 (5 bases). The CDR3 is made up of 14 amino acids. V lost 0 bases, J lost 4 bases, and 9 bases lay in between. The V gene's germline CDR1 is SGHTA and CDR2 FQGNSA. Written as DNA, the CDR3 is TGTGCCAGCAGCTTAGCGCGAGGGTCAGAGACCCAGTACTTC. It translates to CASSLARGSETQYF.

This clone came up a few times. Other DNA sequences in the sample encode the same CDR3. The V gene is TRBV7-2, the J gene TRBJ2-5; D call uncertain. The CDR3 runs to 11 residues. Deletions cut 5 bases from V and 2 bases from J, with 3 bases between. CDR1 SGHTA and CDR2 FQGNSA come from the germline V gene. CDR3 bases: TGTGCCAGCAGCGAGCAAGAGACCCAGTACTTC. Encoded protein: CASSEQETQYF.

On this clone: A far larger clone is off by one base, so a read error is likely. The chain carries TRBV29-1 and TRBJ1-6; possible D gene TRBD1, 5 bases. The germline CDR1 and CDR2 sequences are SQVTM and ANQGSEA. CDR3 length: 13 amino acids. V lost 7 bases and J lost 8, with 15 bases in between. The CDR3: CSALPRDDSPLHF. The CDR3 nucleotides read TGCAGCGCCCTACCAAGGGACGATTCACCCCTCCACTTT.

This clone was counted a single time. The CDR3 loop reads CASSRTSGSNSYEQYF. The CDR3 DNA sequence: TGCGCCAGCAGTCGGACTAGCGGGAGCAACTCCTACGAGCAGTACTTC. The gene calls are TRBV5-1 and TRBJ2-7; TRBD2 matches 13 bases. CDR3 length: 16 amino acids. Germline CDR1 is SGHRS and CDR2 is YFSETQ. The V segment lost 5 bases and the J segment 0 bases; nucleotides outside the gene matches: 5. The full variable domain, rest sourced from reference TRBV5-1 and TRBJ2-7, is KAGVTQTPRYLIKTRGQQVTLSCSPISGHRSVSWYQQTPGQGLQFLFEYFSETQRNKGNFPGRFSGRQFSNSRSEMNVSTLELGDSALYLCASSRTSGSNSYEQYFGPGTRLTVT.

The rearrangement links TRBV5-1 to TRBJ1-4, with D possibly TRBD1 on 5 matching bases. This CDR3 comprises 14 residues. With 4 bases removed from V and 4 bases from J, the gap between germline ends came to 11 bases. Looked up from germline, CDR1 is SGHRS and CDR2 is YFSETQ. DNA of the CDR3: TGCGCCAGCAGCACCGGGACCGATAATGAAAAACTGTTTTTT. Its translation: CASSTGTDNEKLFF.

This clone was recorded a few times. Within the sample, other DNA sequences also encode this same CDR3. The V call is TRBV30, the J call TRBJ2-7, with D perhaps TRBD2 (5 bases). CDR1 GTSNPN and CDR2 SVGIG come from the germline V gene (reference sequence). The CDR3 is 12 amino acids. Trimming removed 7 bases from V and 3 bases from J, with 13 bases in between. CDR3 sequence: CASRGVGYEQYF. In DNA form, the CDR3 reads TGTGCCTCCCGGGGAGTGGGCTACGAGCAGTACTTC.

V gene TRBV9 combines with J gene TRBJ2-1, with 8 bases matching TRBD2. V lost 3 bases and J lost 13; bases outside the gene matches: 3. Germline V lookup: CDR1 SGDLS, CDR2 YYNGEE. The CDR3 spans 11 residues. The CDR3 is CASSGGTRQFF. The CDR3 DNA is TGTGCCAGCAGCGGAGGGACTAGACAGTTCTTC.

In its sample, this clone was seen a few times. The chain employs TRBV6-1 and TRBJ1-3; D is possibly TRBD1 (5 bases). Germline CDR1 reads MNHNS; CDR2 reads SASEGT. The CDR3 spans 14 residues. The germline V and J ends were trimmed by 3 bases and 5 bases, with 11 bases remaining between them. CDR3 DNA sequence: TGTGCCAGCAGTGAGTCCAGGGTCAGAAACACCATATATTTT. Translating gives CASSESRVRNTIYF.

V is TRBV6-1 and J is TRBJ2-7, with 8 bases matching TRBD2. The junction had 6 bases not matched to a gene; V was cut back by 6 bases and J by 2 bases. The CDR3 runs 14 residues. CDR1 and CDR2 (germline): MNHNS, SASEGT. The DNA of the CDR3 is TGTGCCAGCAGCTTAGCGGGACCGACCTACGAGCAGTACTTC. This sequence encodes CASSLAGPTYEQYF.

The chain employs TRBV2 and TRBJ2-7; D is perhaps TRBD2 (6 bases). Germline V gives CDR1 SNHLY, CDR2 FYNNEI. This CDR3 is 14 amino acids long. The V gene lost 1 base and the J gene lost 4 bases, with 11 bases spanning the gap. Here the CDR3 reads CASSEVTSFYEQYF. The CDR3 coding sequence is TGTGCCAGCAGTGAAGTAACTAGCTTTTACGAGCAGTACTTC.

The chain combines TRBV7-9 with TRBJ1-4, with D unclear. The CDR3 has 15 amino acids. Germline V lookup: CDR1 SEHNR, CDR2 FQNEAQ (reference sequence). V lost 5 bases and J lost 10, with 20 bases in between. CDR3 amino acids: CASSLTDGPEGKLFF. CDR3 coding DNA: TGTGCCAGCAGCCTAACGGACGGTCCGGAGGGAAAACTGTTTTTT.